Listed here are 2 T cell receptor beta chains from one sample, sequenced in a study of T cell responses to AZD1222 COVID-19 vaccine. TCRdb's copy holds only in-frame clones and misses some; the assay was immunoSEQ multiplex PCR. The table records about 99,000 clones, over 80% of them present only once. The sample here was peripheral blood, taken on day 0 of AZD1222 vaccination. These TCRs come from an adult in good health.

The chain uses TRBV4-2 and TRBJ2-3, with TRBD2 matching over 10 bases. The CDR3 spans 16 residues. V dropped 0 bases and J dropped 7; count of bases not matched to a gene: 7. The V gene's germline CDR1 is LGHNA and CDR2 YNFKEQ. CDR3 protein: CASSQDERGGMNTQYF. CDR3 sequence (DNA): TGTGCCAGCAGCCAAGATGAGCGGGGGGGCATGAATACGCAGTATTTT.

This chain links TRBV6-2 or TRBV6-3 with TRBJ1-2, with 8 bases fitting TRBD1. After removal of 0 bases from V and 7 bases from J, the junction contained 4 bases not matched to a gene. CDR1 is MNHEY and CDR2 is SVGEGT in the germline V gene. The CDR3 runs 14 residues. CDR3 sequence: CASSYSTGASGYTF. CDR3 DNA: TGTGCCAGCAGTTACTCGACAGGGGCTAGTGGCTACACCTTC.